One sample yielded the 23 T cell receptor beta chains listed below, sequenced in a study of blood T cell repertoires in COVID-19. The table came from immunoSEQ multiplex PCR; TCRdb's copy has only in-frame clones and leaves some out. This table holds about 98,000 clones, less than 85% found once. The sample was peripheral blood. These receptors originate from a man between 65 and 85 years old with active or convalescent COVID-19.

This chain uses TRBV4-2 with TRBJ2-3; D perhaps matches TRBD2 (6 bases). The V end lost 0 bases, the J end lost 2 bases, and 15 bases lay between the germline ends. CDR3 size: 17 residues. Per the germline V gene, CDR1 is LGHNA and CDR2 is YNFKEQ. The CDR3 reads CASSQDSTRKYTDTQYF. CDR3 DNA sequence: TGTGCCAGCAGCCAAGACTCGACTAGAAAGTACACAGATACGCAGTATTTT.

This chain uses TRBV12-3 or TRBV12-4 with TRBJ1-6, with D perhaps matching TRBD1 (6 bases). V dropped 6 bases and J dropped 14 bases, with 11 bases sitting between them. This CDR3 comprises 11 residues. CDR3 protein: CASRQGSTLHF. CDR3 coding DNA: TGTGCCAGCAGACAGGGATCGACCCTCCACTTT.

The genes are TRBV4-3 and TRBJ2-1; tentatively, D is TRBD2 (5 bases). Trimming removed 0 bases at V and 6 bases at J, with 15 bases between. The CDR3 covers 16 residues. Germline CDR1 and CDR2: LGHNA and YSLEER. Written as DNA, the CDR3 is TGCGCCAGCAGCCAAGAGGGCGGCCGAGGGCCCAATGAGCAGTTCTTC. Protein product: CASSQEGGRGPNEQFF.

The chain couples TRBV19 to TRBJ2-5; D not certain. From germline, CDR1 is LNHDA and CDR2 SQIVND (reference sequence). Trimming pared 5 bases from V and 2 bases from J, leaving 9 bases between. The CDR3 length is 13 residues. The DNA of the CDR3 is TGTGCCAGTAGTGAGACAAGACAAGAGACCCAGTACTTC. Encoded protein: CASSETRQETQYF. Full variable domain (remainder filled in from reference TRBV19 and TRBJ2-5): DGGITQSPKYLFRKEGQNVTLSCEQNLNHDAMYWYRQDPGQGLRLIYYSQIVNDFQKGDIAEGYSVSREKKESFPLTVTSAQKNPTAFYLCASSETRQETQYFGPGTRLLVL.

The genes are TRBV7-2 and TRBJ2-5; maybe TRBD2 (6 bases). Per the germline V gene, CDR1 is SGHTA and CDR2 is FQGNSA. V was pared by 1 base and J by 7 bases, with 10 bases between. The CDR3 is made up of 13 amino acids. The CDR3 here is CASSLGRERTQYF. DNA for the CDR3: TGTGCCAGCAGCTTAGGGAGGGAGAGGACCCAGTACTTC.

This clone has a handful of counts. The rearrangement uses TRBV5-6 and TRBJ1-4; 8 bases are a match to TRBD1. V gave up 1 base and J gave up 6 bases; unmatched junction bases: 8. The CDR3 sequence is 16 residues long. Germline V gives CDR1 SGHDT, CDR2 YYEEEE. In DNA form, the CDR3 reads TGTGCCAGCAGCTTGATAACAGGGGGGATGGATGAAAAACTGTTTTTT. Translating gives CASSLITGGMDEKLFF.

The rearrangement joins TRBV7-2 to TRBJ1-2; TRBD1 matches at 9 bases. This CDR3 has 15 residues. The V gene's germline CDR1 is SGHTA and CDR2 FQGNSA. J lost 5 bases, V lost 4 bases, and 8 bases had no gene match. As DNA, the CDR3 is TGTGCCAGCAGCTGGGAACCGGGACAGGGTTATGGCTACACCTTC. It yields the protein CASSWEPGQGYGYTF.

The chain links TRBV29-1 to TRBJ2-7; TRBD1 aligns across 7 bases. The CDR3 has 11 residues. J lost 6 bases, V lost 7 bases, and 6 bases had no gene match. The germline V gene encodes CDR1 SQVTM and CDR2 ANQGSEA. CDR3 amino acids: CSGQTGSEQYF. CDR3 in DNA: TGCAGCGGACAGACAGGGTCCGAGCAGTACTTC.

The rearrangement joins TRBV5-1 to TRBJ2-7, with D perhaps TRBD2 (6 bases). This CDR3 is 15 amino acids long. The V gene's germline CDR1 is SGHRS and CDR2 YFSETQ. V was shortened by 0 bases and J by 7 bases, with 17 bases between the two germline ends. The CDR3 DNA is TGCGCCAGCAGCTTGGTTGCGGGCGCCGCGGGAGAGCAGTACTTC. Its translation: CASSLVAGAAGEQYF.

The V gene is TRBV5-8, the J gene TRBJ1-1; 9 bases map to TRBD1. Germline lookup yields CDR1 SGHTS and CDR2 YDEGEE. V gave up 7 bases and J gave up 1 base; unmatched junction bases: 11. This CDR3 region has 16 residues. CDR3 sequence: CASPGGQGRTNTEAFF. In DNA, the CDR3 is TGTGCCAGCCCCGGGGGACAGGGCCGAACGAACACTGAAGCTTTCTTT.

This clone occurred a few times. This sequence joins TRBV12-3 or TRBV12-4 and TRBJ2-7, with no clear D. V was shortened by 6 bases and J by 5 bases, with 8 bases between the two germline ends. The CDR3 length is 11 residues. CDR3 amino acids: CASSPFDEQYF. For the CDR3, the DNA is TGTGCCAGCAGCCCCTTCGACGAGCAGTACTTC.

This clone was counted only a few times. The chain employs TRBV27 and TRBJ1-1; D ambiguous. Trimming stripped 4 bases from V and 2 bases from J, with 11 bases between. The germline gives CDR1 MNHEY, CDR2 SMNVEV (reference sequence). The CDR3 covers 14 residues. This CDR3 is CASSSASLNTEAFF. The CDR3 nucleotides read TGTGCCAGCAGTTCCGCTAGCCTTAACACTGAAGCTTTCTTT.

In its sample, this clone was seen many times. The rearrangement links TRBV4-2 to TRBJ2-1; 14 nucleotides agree with TRBD2. V lost 4 bases to trimming and J lost 0 bases; unmatched junction nucleotides: 5. CDR3 length equals 18 residues. Germline assignment: CDR1 LGHNA and CDR2 YNFKEQ. The CDR3 DNA reads as TGTGCCAGCAGCCTCCAGACTAGCGGGGGGGGCTCCTACAATGAGCAGTTCTTC. Amino acid sequence: CASSLQTSGGGSYNEQFF.

The J gene is TRBJ1-2, the V gene TRBV29-1; 7 bases line up with TRBD1. Germline values: CDR1 SQVTM, CDR2 ANQGSEA. The CDR3 totals 13 residues. V lost 4 bases, J lost 2 bases, and 4 bases stayed unmatched. CDR3 protein: CSVGAGGNYGYTF. The CDR3 coding sequence is TGCAGCGTTGGGGCAGGGGGGAACTATGGCTACACCTTC.

V is TRBV2 and J is TRBJ1-2; D may be TRBD1 (6 bases). CDR1 is SNHLY and CDR2 is FYNNEI in the germline V gene. Trimming pared 6 bases from V and 3 bases from J, leaving 14 bases between. CDR3 length: 14 residues. The CDR3 spells CASRPTGSHYGYTF. CDR3 DNA: TGTGCCAGCAGACCAACAGGGAGCCACTATGGCTACACCTTC.

This chain joins TRBV29-1 and TRBJ2-1; TRBD2 aligns across 7 bases. The CDR3 extends over 14 amino acids. V lost 3 bases and J lost 10; bases outside the gene matches: 12. Germline lookup yields CDR1 SQVTM and CDR2 ANQGSEA. The CDR3 DNA is TGCAGCGTTGAGAGGAACACCGAGCGGGGAGAGCAGTTCTTC. Its translation: CSVERNTERGEQFF.

The rearrangement links TRBV6-5 to TRBJ2-1, with 12 bases identical to TRBD2. The CDR3 covers 13 residues. The germline gives CDR1 MNHEY, CDR2 SVGAGI. V shed 8 bases and J 4 bases; nucleotides not matched to a gene: 0. The CDR3: CASGTSGYNEQFF. The CDR3 nucleotides are TGTGCCAGCGGGACTAGCGGGTACAATGAGCAGTTCTTC.

The V call is TRBV5-4, the J call TRBJ2-3; the match to TRBD1 covers 8 bases. The germline V gene has CDR1 SGHNT and CDR2 YYREEE (reference sequence). This CDR3 contains 16 residues. Unmatched junction bases numbered 9, after V lost 4 bases and J lost 2 bases. The CDR3 sequence is CASSPPPRGPTDTQYF. CDR3 sequence (DNA): TGTGCCAGCAGCCCCCCGCCCAGGGGGCCCACAGATACGCAGTATTTT. The variable domain in full, with the rest retrieved from reference TRBV5-4 and TRBJ2-3, is ETGVTQSPTHLIKTRGQQVTLRCSSQSGHNTVSWYQQALGQGPQFIFQYYREEENGRGNFPPRFSGLQFPNYSSELNVNALELDDSALYLCASSPPPRGPTDTQYFGPGTRLTVL.

This chain connects TRBV7-2 to TRBJ2-7, with a tentative D call TRBD1 (5 bases). CDR3 length: 13 residues. Germline CDR1 reads SGHTA; CDR2 reads FQGNSA. The V end was cut by 1 base, the J end by 7 bases, with 11 bases between. The chain's CDR3 is CASSLGTFREQYF. The CDR3 nucleotides are TGTGCCAGCAGCTTAGGGACATTCAGAGAGCAGTACTTC.

This chain joins TRBV7-9 and TRBJ1-4, with 8 bases aligning to TRBD1. The CDR3 contains 15 residues. Germline V gene lookup returns CDR1 SEHNR and CDR2 FQNEAQ (reference sequence). The J segment lost 7 bases and the V segment lost 3 bases, leaving 7 bases of the junction unmatched. The CDR3 here is CASSFQGAGFEKLFF. The CDR3 DNA reads TGTGCCAGCAGCTTCCAGGGGGCTGGTTTTGAAAAACTGTTTTTT. The full variable domain, completed using reference TRBV7-9 and TRBJ1-4, is DTGVSQNPRHKITKRGQNVTFRCDPISEHNRLYWYRQTLGQGPEFLTYFQNEAQLEKSRLLSDRFSAERPKGSFSTLEIQRTEQGDSAMYLCASSFQGAGFEKLFFGSGTQLSVL.

The chain employs TRBV25-1 and TRBJ2-3; 8 bases map to TRBD2. Per the germline V gene, CDR1 is MGHDK and CDR2 is SYGVNS. The CDR3 contains 15 residues. The trim removed 4 bases at V and 4 bases at J, leaving 7 bases unmatched. Here the CDR3 reads CASSGPGLVADTQYF. The CDR3 region has the DNA TGTGCCAGCAGTGGGCCGGGACTAGTCGCAGATACGCAGTATTTT.

Comments on this clone: The sample has other DNA sequences that encode this CDR3 too. The rearrangement links TRBV3-1 (or the pseudogene TRBV3-2) to TRBJ2-1; D is perhaps TRBD2 (5 bases). The CDR3 contains 14 residues. V was pared by 3 bases and J by 1 base, with 7 bases between. Germline assignment: CDR1 LGHDT and CDR2 YNNKEL (reference sequence). This CDR3 is CASSHRGSYNEQFF. The CDR3 nucleotides are TGTGCCAGCAGCCACCGGGGTTCCTACAATGAGCAGTTCTTC.

This clone was recorded once. The chain couples TRBV19 to TRBJ2-7, with TRBD2 identical over 10 bases. CDR3 size: 18 residues. The V gene's germline CDR1 is LNHDA and CDR2 SQIVND (reference sequence). The trim removed 5 bases at V and 2 bases at J, leaving 15 bases unmatched. The CDR3 is CASSRRAPAGLAAYEQYF. The CDR3 DNA sequence: TGTGCCAGTAGTCGGAGGGCCCCCGCCGGACTAGCGGCCTACGAGCAGTACTTC.